This T cell receptor beta chain appears in the sequencing data of a study of OX40 agonist ivuxolimab in advanced cancers. Some background on the complete study: Ivuxolimab was a fully human IgG2 agonistic monoclonal antibody targeting the costimulatory receptor OX40 (CD134). Intravenous ivuxolimab was administered to patients every 2 weeks at six dose levels: 0.01, 0.1, 0.3, 1.5, 3 and 10 mg/kg. Of the approximately 54 dose-escalation patients, hepatocellular carcinoma was present in about 20, melanoma in roughly 15, renal cell carcinoma in 9 and head and neck cancer in 9. A male proportion of roughly 85% and a mean age of approximately 55 years, ranging from roughly 23 to 90, were recorded for the dose-escalation cohort. Patients were allowed to have had prior anti-PD-1, anti-PD-L1 or anti-CTLA-4 therapy, and 40% of the dose-escalation patients had previously received checkpoint inhibitors. Partial responses occurred in three dose-escalation patients: two with cutaneous melanoma and one with hepatocellular carcinoma. Peripheral TCRbeta sequencing aimed to test whether ivuxolimab altered TCR sequence diversity and caused clonal T-cell expansion. The paper covers the monotherapy dose-escalation part of the phase I ivuxolimab trial, which included N ≈ 50 patients.

Broader findings and caveats from the paper: In the 0.1-3.0 mg/kg groups, partial responders were among the patients with the lowest normalized peripheral clonal expansion, particularly in CD8+ T cells. Low levels of normalized T-cell clonal expansion were also seen in some patients who did not respond. At doses of 0.1 to 3.0 mg/kg, clonal expansion of both CD4+ and CD8+ blood T cells was observed from baseline to week 6. After ivuxolimab, expanded clones were on average more numerous among CD8+ T cells than among CD4+ T cells. Antigen specificity was not determined for the clonally expanded peripheral T cells.

To sequence the TCRbeta CDR3 region, genomic DNA was isolated from the sorted cells. The immunoSEQ Assay was used to sequence the TCRbeta CDR3 regions. In its TCRdb copy, this immuneACCESS table keeps in-frame sequences only and misses some clones. Where compared with another copy, unresolved V genes explain less than half of these, and the others have no known cause. Counted in this sample were approximately 30,000 clones; approximately 86% of them appeared once. Of the sample, roughly 31% falls within the top ten clones. Patients with a history of autoimmune disease or receiving systemic immunosuppression were excluded from the trial. Peripheral blood for TCR sequencing was drawn from every dose cohort at baseline, at cycle 4 day 1 and at cycle 7 day 1. Samples came from an open-label, multicenter, first-in-human phase I dose-escalation trial of ivuxolimab. Adults with locally advanced or metastatic melanoma, renal cell carcinoma, hepatocellular carcinoma or head and neck squamous cell carcinoma were enrolled in the trial. Before TCR sequencing, CD4+ T cells and CD8+ T cells from peripheral blood were sorted into separate populations.

Notes on this clone: Its antigen is still unknown. No per-base quality is available; no much larger clone lies one base away.

The sequences come from CD4+ or CD8+ T cells sorted from blood, collected in a trial of the OX40 agonist ivuxolimab. The receptor comes from an adult with an advanced solid tumor such as melanoma, head and neck, liver or kidney cancer.

The CDR3 loop reads CASSVEQDSLNEQFF. The nucleotide sequence reads TGTGCCAGCAGCGTTGAGCAGGACAGCCTCAATGAGCAGTTCTTC. This chain is built from TRBV9 and TRBJ2-1; TRBD1 is possibly the D segment (6 matching bases). Per the germline V gene, SGDLS is the CDR1 and YYNGEE is the CDR2. The CDR3 spans 15 residues, from the cysteine through the phenylalanine. The DNA shown is the 45-base CDR3, in frame from base 1. At the junction V is shortened by 2 bases and J by 6 bases, with 15 bases in between.